This T cell receptor (beta chain) was identified in a study of human T cells and chemical hapten exposure. General study points: Controls formed significantly fewer large CDR3 similarity clusters than expanded TCRs did.

This clonotype occurred a few times. Its antigen is still unknown. V was trimmed by 4 bases and J by 8 bases, leaving 14 bases between them. In germline, CDR1 is MNHNS, CDR2 SASEGT. The CDR3 is made up of 13 amino acids. Individual cDNA molecules each carried unique molecular identifiers attached by the library. TCRdb re-analysed the RACE reads in MiXCR, keeping a single row per CDR3 protein. The sample holds 100,000 to 150,000 distinct CDR3 sequences, approximately 13% seen once. Time point reported: pre-sensitization, week 0. The treatment is: therapeutic diphenylcyclopropenone sensitization with weekly scalp DPC.

The receptor was isolated from a woman between 18 and 29 years old with alopecia areata. Some clones in this sample may be carry-over from other donors' samples. V and J are TRBV6-1 and TRBJ2-5; TRBD1 or TRBD2 may be the D gene (5 bases each). Sequenced material: whole blood, taken in connection with sensitization to the hapten diphenylcyclopropenone (DPC). The CDR3 reads CASSGDQLFTQYF. In DNA form, the CDR3 reads TGTGCCAGCAGTGGGGACCAGCTTTTCACCCAGTACTTC.